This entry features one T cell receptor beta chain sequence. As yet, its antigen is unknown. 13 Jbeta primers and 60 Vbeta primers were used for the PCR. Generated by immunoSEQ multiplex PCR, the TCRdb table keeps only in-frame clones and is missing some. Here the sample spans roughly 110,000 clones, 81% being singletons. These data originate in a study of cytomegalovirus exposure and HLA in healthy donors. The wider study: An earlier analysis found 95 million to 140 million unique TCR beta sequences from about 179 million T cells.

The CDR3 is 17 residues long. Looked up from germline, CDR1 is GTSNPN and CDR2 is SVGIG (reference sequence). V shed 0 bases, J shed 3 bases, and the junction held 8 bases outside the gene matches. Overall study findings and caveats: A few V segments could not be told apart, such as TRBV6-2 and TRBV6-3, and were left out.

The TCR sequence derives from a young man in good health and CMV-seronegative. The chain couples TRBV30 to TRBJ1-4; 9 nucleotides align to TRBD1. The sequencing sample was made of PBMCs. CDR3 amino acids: CAWSVSGQGRSNEKLFF. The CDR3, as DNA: TGTGCCTGGAGTGTATCGGGACAGGGAAGGTCTAATGAAAAACTGTTTTTT. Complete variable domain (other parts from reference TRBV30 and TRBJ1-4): SQTIHQWPATLVQPVGSPLSLECTVEGTSNPNLYWYRQAAGRGLQLLFYSVGIGQISSEVPQNLSASRPQDRQFILSSKKLLLSDSGFYLCAWSVSGQGRSNEKLFFGSGTQLSVL.